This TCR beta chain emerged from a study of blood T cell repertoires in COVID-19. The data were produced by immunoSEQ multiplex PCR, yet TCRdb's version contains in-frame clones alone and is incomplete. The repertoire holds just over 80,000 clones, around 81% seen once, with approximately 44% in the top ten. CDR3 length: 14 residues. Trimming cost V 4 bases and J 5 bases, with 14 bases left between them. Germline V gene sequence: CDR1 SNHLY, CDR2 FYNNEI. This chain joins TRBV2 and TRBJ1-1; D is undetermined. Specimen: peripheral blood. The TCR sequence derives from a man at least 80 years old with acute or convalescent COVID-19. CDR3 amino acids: CASSGYSIGTEAFF. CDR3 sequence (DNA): TGTGCCAGCAGTGGTTACTCTATTGGTACTGAAGCTTTCTTT.